The 11 T cell receptor beta chains given below trace back to one sample, sequenced in a study of PD-L1 blockade in urothelial cancer. Time point described: peripheral blood 6 weeks after treatment start. Libraries were prepared by immunoSEQ multiplex PCR; TCRdb keeps only in-frame clonotypes and omits some of them. The table shows 29,000 or so clones, with 84% occurring only once. This specimen was PBMCs, taken around atezolizumab (anti-PD-L1) treatment. All receptors derive from a man in his 70s with urothelial cancer.

The rearrangement uses TRBV7-2 and TRBJ1-3; 7 nucleotides line up with TRBD1. The CDR3 is 12 amino acids. V dropped 4 bases and J dropped 15; count of bases not matched to a gene: 9. Germline V CDR1 and CDR2: SGHTA, FQGNSA. This CDR3 reads CASSSAGTAKYF. The CDR3 DNA is TGTGCCAGCAGCTCCGCGGGGACAGCCAAATATTTT.

The rearrangement uses TRBV5-1 and TRBJ1-1; no firm D call. Trimming shortened V by 6 bases and J by 5 bases, and 17 bases separated the two germline ends. Germline CDR1 SGHRS, CDR2 YFSETQ. The CDR3 consists of 14 residues. The CDR3 coding sequence is TGCGCCAGCAAGCGGGAGGAGGGTCGTACTGAAGCTTTCTTT. Its protein is CASKREEGRTEAFF.

This chain connects TRBV29-1 to TRBJ2-1, with 10 bases matching TRBD1. Germline assignment: CDR1 SQVTM and CDR2 ANQGSEA. This CDR3 spans 14 amino acids. With V trimmed by 7 bases and J by 6 bases, 9 bases remained unmatched. CDR3 loop: CSAGDRGSGNEQFF. CDR3 coding DNA: TGCAGCGCAGGGGACAGGGGTAGCGGCAATGAGCAGTTCTTC.

The chain couples TRBV4-1 to TRBJ2-3; TRBD2 agrees at 11 bases. Germline V CDR1 and CDR2: MGHRA, YSYEKL. The CDR3 is made up of 16 amino acids. J lost 1 base, V lost 4 bases, and 4 bases had no gene match. The CDR3 spells CASSRGTSGRTDTQYF. The CDR3 bases are TGCGCCAGCAGCCGAGGGACTAGCGGCCGCACAGATACGCAGTATTTT.

The chain has TRBV6-1 and TRBJ2-1, with 7 bases lining up with TRBD2. This CDR3 has 14 residues. V lost 4 bases and J lost 6; bases outside the gene matches: 6. CDR1 is MNHNS and CDR2 is SASEGT in the germline V gene. CDR3 sequence reads: CASSGGGVVNEQFF. CDR3 nucleotides: TGTGCCAGCAGTGGTGGGGGGGTTGTCAATGAGCAGTTCTTC.

The chain joins TRBV19 to TRBJ1-1; D is unresolved. The germline V and J ends were trimmed by 7 bases and 6 bases, with 21 bases remaining between them. The CDR3 consists of 15 residues. Germline loops: CDR1 LNHDA, CDR2 SQIVND (reference sequence). CDR3 protein: CASTPTVGEGPEAFF. The CDR3 DNA follows: TGTGCCAGTACCCCAACAGTCGGGGAAGGCCCTGAAGCTTTCTTT. Together with reference TRBV19 and TRBJ1-1, the CDR3 gives the full variable domain: DGGITQSPKYLFRKEGQNVTLSCEQNLNHDAMYWYRQDPGQGLRLIYYSQIVNDFQKGDIAEGYSVSREKKESFPLTVTSAQKNPTAFYLCASTPTVGEGPEAFFGQGTRLTVV.

This chain uses TRBV7-7 with TRBJ2-2, with TRBD2 matching over 11 bases. CDR3 length equals 18 residues. J lost 5 bases, V lost 1 base, and 9 bases had no gene match. Germline CDR1 is SSHAT and CDR2 is FNYEAQ (reference sequence). As DNA, the CDR3 is TGTGCCAGCAGCTTAGGCATTGGGACTAGCGGTGGTACCGGGGAGCTGTTTTTT. Residues: CASSLGIGTSGGTGELFF.

This chain joins TRBV4-3 and TRBJ2-3, with D maybe TRBD2 (7 bases). CDR1 is LGHNA, CDR2 YSLEER, per germline. Between the trimmed V and J ends, which lost 4 bases and 1 base, there was a span of 12 bases. The CDR3 covers 15 residues. This chain's CDR3 is CASSRRGGRTDTQYF. The CDR3 nucleotides read TGCGCCAGCAGCCGAAGGGGGGGGCGCACAGATACGCAGTATTTT.

This chain connects TRBV15 to TRBJ2-5, with D tentatively TRBD1 (5 bases). Deletions cut 3 bases from V and 4 bases from J, with 15 bases between. Per germline, CDR1 LNHNV and CDR2 YYDKDF (reference sequence). The CDR3 contains 15 residues. CDR3 residues: CATSRGLNPGETQYF. CDR3 nucleotides: TGTGCCACCAGCAGGGGGCTCAACCCTGGAGAGACCCAGTACTTC.

The chain combines TRBV5-4 with TRBJ2-5; maybe TRBD2 (6 bases). CDR1 is SGHNT and CDR2 is YYREEE in the germline V gene (reference sequence). The V and J ends lost 1 base and 4 bases respectively, with 11 bases between them. The CDR3 contains 14 residues. The CDR3 nucleotides read TGTGCCAGCAGCTTGCCTTTGGAGGGAGAGACCCAGTACTTC. It specifies CASSLPLEGETQYF.

V is TRBV7-6 and J is TRBJ2-7; 7 bases agree with TRBD1. The CDR3 has 15 residues. Germline V CDR1 and CDR2: SGHVS, FNYEAQ. The V and J ends lost 1 base and 3 bases, in that order; junction bases with no gene match: 6. The CDR3 reads CASSLGGQVGYEQYF. For the CDR3, the DNA is TGTGCCAGCAGCTTAGGAGGACAGGTCGGCTACGAGCAGTACTTC.